This TCR beta chain was profiled in a study of shared clonotypes between healthy human individuals. Every subset's genomic DNA went evenly onto several immunoSEQ plates. With ten immunoSEQ deep assay plates, unsorted PBMC DNA underwent sequencing. Authors' analysis steps: With immunoSEQ giving junction-only sequences and no quality scores, filtering differed. Assay used: immunoSEQ multiplex PCR; TCRdb lists only in-frame clones, some missing. V and J calls plus clone size are reproduced from that table; the DNA served to infer D and trimming. The table shows around 500,000 clones, with around 73% occurring only once. Germline V gene lookup returns CDR1 SEHNR and CDR2 FQNEAQ (reference sequence). The CDR3 length is 17 residues. V lost 4 bases and J lost 5, with 23 bases in between. The donors were adults (healthy and HIV-negative) with no recent acute infections or vaccinations.

The sequence derives from a woman in her thirties or forties in good health. Some clones in this sample may be carry-over from other donors' samples. J is TRBJ1-2 and V is TRBV7-9; a possible D gene is TRBD1 (5 bases). The sequenced sample consisted of PBMCs. The CDR3 loop is CASSYWGERYSGYGYTF. The CDR3, as DNA: TGTGCCAGCAGCTATTGGGGGGAGAGGTATTCGGGGTATGGCTACACCTTC.